The 7 T cell receptor beta chains in this list originate from one sample, sequenced in a study of beta chain features in type 1 diabetes. Every bit of the isolated RNA underwent reverse transcription, so sequencing read expressed TCRB transcripts. TCRdb's copy holds only in-frame clones and misses some; the assay was immunoSEQ multiplex PCR. The sample consists of under 450,000 clones, over 11% of them appearing once. Sequencing was done on a sample of naive CD4+ T cells from blood. The receptors here all came from a man aged 25 to 45 in good health.

This clone was seen a few times. The chain employs TRBV7-2 and TRBJ2-7; D may be TRBD1 (6 bases). V gave up 1 base and J gave up 7 bases, with 14 bases separating them. The CDR3 sequence is 14 residues long. The germline V gene encodes CDR1 SGHTA and CDR2 FQGNSA. The CDR3 DNA is TGTGCCAGCAGCTTAGATACAGGGTTCGGAGAGCAGTACTTC. Amino acid sequence: CASSLDTGFGEQYF.

This clone appeared a few times. The rearrangement links TRBV9 to TRBJ2-3; D unresolved. Germline V gene lookup returns CDR1 SGDLS and CDR2 YYNGEE. CDR3 length equals 15 residues. V gave up 1 base and J gave up 0 bases, with 9 bases separating them. CDR3 bases: TGTGCCAGCAGCGTACAGTGGCCTAGCACAGATACGCAGTATTTT. The encoded protein is CASSVQWPSTDTQYF.

Only a few counts were recorded for this clone. This chain uses TRBV11-3 with TRBJ2-3; D unclear. Germline V gene data show CDR1 as SGHNT and CDR2 as YENEEA. Trimming took off 2 bases at V and 4 bases at J, with 10 bases between the two ends. The CDR3 has 14 residues. As DNA, the CDR3 is TGTGCCAGCAGCTTATGGCCCGGTGCAGATACGCAGTATTTT. As protein: CASSLWPGADTQYF.

This clone was picked up a small number of times. This chain connects TRBV18 to TRBJ2-7; TRBD2 might be the D (5 bases). The CDR3 length is 14 residues. V lost 3 bases and J lost 6, with 15 bases in between. CDR1 is KGHSH, CDR2 LQKENI, per germline. The CDR3 DNA is TGTGCCAGCTCACCCAGCTGGGTAGCGTCCGAGCAGTACTTC. This sequence encodes CASSPSWVASEQYF.

V gene TRBV9 combines with J gene TRBJ2-5; 8 bases agree with TRBD2. Germline loops: CDR1 SGDLS, CDR2 YYNGEE. The V and J ends lost 3 bases and 4 bases, in that order; junction bases with no gene match: 5. The length of the CDR3 is 14 residues. CDR3 loop: CASSEFGTRETQYF. The CDR3 DNA reads TGTGCCAGCAGCGAATTCGGGACTAGAGAGACCCAGTACTTC.

This clone has more than one count but fewer than ten. The CDR3 reads CASLYAGVEETQYF. The CDR3 bases are TGTGCCAGCCTTTACGCTGGGGTGGAAGAGACCCAGTACTTC. The chain has TRBV7-9 and TRBJ2-5; D gene ambiguous. This CDR3 is built from 14 residues. The V gene lost 8 bases and the J gene lost 3 bases, with 16 bases spanning the gap. Germline values: CDR1 SEHNR, CDR2 FQNEAQ (reference sequence).

CDR3 region: CASSPTVVGANVLTF. For the CDR3, the DNA is TGTGCCAGCAGCCCTACCGTGGTCGGGGCCAACGTCCTGACTTTC. The V call is TRBV5-4, the J call TRBJ2-6; D uncertain. From germline, CDR1 is SGHNT and CDR2 YYREEE (reference sequence). CDR3 size: 15 residues. V lost 4 bases to trimming and J lost 4 bases, with 12 bases between them.